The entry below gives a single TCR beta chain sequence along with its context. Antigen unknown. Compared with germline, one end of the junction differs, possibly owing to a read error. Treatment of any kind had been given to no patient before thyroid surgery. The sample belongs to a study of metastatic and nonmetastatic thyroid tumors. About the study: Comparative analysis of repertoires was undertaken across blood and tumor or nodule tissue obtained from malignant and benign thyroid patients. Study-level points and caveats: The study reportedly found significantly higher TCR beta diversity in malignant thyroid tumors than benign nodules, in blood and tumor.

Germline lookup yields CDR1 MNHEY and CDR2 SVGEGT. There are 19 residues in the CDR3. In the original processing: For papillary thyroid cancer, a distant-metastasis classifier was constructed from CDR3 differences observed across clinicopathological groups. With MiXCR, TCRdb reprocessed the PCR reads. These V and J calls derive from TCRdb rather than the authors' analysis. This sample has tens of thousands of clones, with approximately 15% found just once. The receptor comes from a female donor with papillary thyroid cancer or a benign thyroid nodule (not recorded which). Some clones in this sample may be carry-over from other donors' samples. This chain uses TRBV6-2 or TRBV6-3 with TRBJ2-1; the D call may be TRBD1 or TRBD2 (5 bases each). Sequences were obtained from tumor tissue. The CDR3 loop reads CASTPGACRVVQPAYERFF. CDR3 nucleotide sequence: TGTGCCAGCACCCCCGGGGCTTGTCGCGTAGTTCAGCCCGCTTATGAGCGGTTCTTC.